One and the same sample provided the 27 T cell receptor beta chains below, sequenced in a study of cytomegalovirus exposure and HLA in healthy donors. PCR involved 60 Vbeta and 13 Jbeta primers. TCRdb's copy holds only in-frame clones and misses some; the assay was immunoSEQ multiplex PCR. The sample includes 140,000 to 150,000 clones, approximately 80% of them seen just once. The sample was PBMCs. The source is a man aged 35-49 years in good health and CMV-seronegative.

The CDR3 coding sequence is TGTGCCAGCAGCGTAGGAGGTCAGGGGGTTTCGGATGAGCAGTTCTTC. It specifies CASSVGGQGVSDEQFF. This rearrangement joins TRBV9 to TRBJ2-1, with TRBD1 identical over 7 bases. The CDR3 spans 16 residues. Per germline, CDR1 SGDLS and CDR2 YYNGEE. V shed 0 bases, J shed 8 bases, and the junction held 11 bases outside the gene matches.

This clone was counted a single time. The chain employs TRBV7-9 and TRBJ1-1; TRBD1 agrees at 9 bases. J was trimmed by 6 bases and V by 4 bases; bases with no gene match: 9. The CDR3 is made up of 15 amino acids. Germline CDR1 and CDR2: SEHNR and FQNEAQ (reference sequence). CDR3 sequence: CASSSPGQGLPEAFF. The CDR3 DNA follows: TGTGCCAGCAGCTCGCCGGGACAGGGCCTACCTGAAGCTTTCTTT.

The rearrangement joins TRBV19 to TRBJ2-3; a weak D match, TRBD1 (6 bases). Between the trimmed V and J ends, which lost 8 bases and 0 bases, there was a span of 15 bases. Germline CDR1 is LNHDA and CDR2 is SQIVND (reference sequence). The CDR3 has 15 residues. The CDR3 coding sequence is TGTGCCAGTGGCGCACAGGGAACTAGCACAGATACGCAGTATTTT. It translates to CASGAQGTSTDTQYF.

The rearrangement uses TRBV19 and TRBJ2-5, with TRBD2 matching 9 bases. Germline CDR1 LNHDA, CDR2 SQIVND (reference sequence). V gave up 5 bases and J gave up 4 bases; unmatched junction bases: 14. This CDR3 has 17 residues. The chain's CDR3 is CASSSGGAAGGSETQYF. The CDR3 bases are TGTGCCAGTAGTTCCGGCGGGGCAGCGGGGGGCTCAGAGACCCAGTACTTC.

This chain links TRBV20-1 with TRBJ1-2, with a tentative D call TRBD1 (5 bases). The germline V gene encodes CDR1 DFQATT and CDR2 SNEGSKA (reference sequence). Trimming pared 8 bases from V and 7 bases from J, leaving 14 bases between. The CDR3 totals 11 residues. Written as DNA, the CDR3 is TGCAGTCCGGGGGGGTTGAGTGGCTACACCTTC. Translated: CSPGGLSGYTF.

CDR3 in amino acids: CASSQEGRGTDTQYF. The CDR3 DNA follows: TGTGCCAGCAGCCAAGAGGGGCGAGGCACAGATACGCAGTATTTT. J is TRBJ2-3 and V is TRBV4-2, with TRBD1 as a possible D gene (5 bases). Germline values: CDR1 LGHNA, CDR2 YNFKEQ. The CDR3 is 15 residues long. With 0 bases removed from V and 1 base from J, the gap between germline ends came to 8 bases.

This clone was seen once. In nucleotides, the CDR3 is TGTGCCAGCAGCGAGAGGGAGAGCGAGCAGTACTTC. The encoded protein is CASSERESEQYF. The chain employs TRBV5-5 and TRBJ2-7, with a possible D match to TRBD2 (5 bases). This CDR3 is 12 amino acids long. From germline, CDR1 is SGHKS and CDR2 YYEKEE (reference sequence). Trimming shortened V by 4 bases and J by 6 bases, and 11 bases separated the two germline ends.

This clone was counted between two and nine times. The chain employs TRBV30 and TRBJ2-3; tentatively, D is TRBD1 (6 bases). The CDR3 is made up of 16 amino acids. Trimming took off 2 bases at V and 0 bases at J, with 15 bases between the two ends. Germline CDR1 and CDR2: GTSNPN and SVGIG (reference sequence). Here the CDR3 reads CAWSLNLGASTDTQYF. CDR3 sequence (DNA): TGTGCCTGGAGTTTAAACTTGGGGGCTAGCACAGATACGCAGTATTTT.

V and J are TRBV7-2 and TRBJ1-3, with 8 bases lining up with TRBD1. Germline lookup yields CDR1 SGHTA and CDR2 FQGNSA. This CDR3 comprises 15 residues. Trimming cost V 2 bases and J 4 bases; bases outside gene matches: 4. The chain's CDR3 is CASSLTTGEGNTIYF. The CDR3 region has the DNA TGTGCCAGCAGCTTAACGACAGGGGAGGGAAACACCATATATTTT.

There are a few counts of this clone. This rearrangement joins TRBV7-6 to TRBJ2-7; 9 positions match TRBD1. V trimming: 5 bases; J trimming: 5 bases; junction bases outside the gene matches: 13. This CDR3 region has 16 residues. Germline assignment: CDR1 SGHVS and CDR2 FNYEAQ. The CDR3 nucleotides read TGTGCCAGCAGCCAGGCACCTACAGGGGGCGGCGACGAGCAGTACTTC. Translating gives CASSQAPTGGGDEQYF.

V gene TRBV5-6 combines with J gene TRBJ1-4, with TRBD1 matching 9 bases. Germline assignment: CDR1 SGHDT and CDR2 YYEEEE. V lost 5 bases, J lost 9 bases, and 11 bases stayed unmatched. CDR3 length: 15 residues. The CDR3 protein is CASSLGEGQGQKLFF. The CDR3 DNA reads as TGTGCCAGCAGTTTAGGAGAGGGACAGGGCCAAAAACTGTTTTTT. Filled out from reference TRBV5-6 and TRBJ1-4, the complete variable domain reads DAGVTQSPTHLIKTRGQQVTLRCSPKSGHDTVSWYQQALGQGPQFIFQYYEEEERQRGNFPDRFSGHQFPNYSSELNVNALLLGDSALYLCASSLGEGQGQKLFFGSGTQLSVL.

In DNA form, the CDR3 reads TGTGCCAGCAGTGGAAGCGGCGCCTACGAGCAGTACTTC. The encoded protein is CASSGSGAYEQYF. The chain carries TRBV27 and TRBJ2-5; tentatively, D is TRBD2 (5 bases). TRBJ2-7 matches the DNA end more closely, so the J call is doubtful. This CDR3 is built from 13 residues. The germline CDR1 and CDR2 sequences are MNHEY and SMNVEV (reference sequence).

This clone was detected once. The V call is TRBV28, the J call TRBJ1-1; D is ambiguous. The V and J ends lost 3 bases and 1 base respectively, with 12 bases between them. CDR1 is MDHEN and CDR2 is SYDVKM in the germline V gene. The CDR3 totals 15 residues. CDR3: CASSFLRLRNTEAFF. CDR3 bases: TGTGCCAGCAGTTTTCTGAGGTTGCGGAACACTGAAGCTTTCTTT.

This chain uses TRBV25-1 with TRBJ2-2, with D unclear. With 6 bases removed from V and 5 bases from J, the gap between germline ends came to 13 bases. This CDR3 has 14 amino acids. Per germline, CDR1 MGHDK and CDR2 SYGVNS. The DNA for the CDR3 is TGTGCCAGCAGCCCGGGTCTTGCGACCGGGGAGCTGTTTTTT. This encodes CASSPGLATGELFF.

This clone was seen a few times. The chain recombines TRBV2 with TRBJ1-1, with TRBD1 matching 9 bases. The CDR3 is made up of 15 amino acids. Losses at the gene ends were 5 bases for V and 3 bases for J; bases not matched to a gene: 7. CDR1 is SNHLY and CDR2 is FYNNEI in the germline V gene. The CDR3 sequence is CASSRSTGGHTEAFF. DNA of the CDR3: TGTGCCAGCAGTCGTTCGACAGGGGGGCACACTGAAGCTTTCTTT.

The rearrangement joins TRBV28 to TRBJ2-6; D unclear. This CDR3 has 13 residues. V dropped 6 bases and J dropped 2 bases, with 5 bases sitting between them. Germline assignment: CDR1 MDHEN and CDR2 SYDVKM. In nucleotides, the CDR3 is TGTGCCAGCAGCAGAACTGGGGCCAACGTCCTGACTTTC. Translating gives CASSRTGANVLTF.

The CDR3 sequence is CASSIGPPTSGITDTQYF. The CDR3 DNA reads TGTGCCAGTAGTATTGGTCCCCCGACTAGCGGGATCACAGATACGCAGTATTTT. This chain connects TRBV19 to TRBJ2-3, with 11 bases fitting TRBD2. The V and J ends lost 3 bases and 2 bases, in that order; junction bases with no gene match: 10. CDR3 length: 18 residues. Germline V gives CDR1 LNHDA, CDR2 SQIVND (reference sequence).

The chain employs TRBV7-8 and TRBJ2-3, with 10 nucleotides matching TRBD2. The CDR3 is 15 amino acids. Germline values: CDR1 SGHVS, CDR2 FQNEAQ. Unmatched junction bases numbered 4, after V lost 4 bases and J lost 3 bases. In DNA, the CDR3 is TGTGCCAGCAGCTCAGCGGGGGGGCCTACAGATACGCAGTATTTT. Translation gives CASSSAGGPTDTQYF.

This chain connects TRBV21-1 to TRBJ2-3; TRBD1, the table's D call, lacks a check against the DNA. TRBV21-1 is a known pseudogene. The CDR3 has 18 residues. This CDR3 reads CASSREGATGAFTDTQYF. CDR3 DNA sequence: TGTGCCAGCAGCCGCGAAGGGGCGACAGGGGCGTTCACAGATACGCAGTATTTT.

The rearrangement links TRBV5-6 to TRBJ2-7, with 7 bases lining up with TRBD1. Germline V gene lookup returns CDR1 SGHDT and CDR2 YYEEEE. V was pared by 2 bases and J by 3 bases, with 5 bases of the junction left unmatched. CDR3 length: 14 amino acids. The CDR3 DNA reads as TGTGCCAGCAGCTTAGGGACAGTACGCTACGAGCAGTACTTC. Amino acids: CASSLGTVRYEQYF.

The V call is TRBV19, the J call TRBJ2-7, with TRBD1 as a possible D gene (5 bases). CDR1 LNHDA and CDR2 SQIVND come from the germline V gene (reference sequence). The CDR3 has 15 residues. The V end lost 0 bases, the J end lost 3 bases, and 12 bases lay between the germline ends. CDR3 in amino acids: CASSIDTGYLYEQYF. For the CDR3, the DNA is TGTGCCAGTAGTATAGATACAGGCTATCTCTACGAGCAGTACTTC.

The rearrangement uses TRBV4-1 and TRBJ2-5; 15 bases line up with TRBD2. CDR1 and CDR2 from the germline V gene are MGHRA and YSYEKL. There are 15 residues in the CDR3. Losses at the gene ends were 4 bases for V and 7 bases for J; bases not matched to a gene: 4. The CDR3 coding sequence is TGCGCCAGCAGCCCTGGACTAGCGGGAGGGTGGACCCAGTACTTC. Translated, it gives CASSPGLAGGWTQYF.

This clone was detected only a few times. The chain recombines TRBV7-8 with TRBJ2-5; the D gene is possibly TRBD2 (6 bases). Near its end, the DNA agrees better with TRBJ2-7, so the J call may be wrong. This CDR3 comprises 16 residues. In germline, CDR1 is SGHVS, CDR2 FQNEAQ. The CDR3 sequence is CASSFGGQGSSYEQYF. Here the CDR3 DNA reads TGTGCCAGCAGCTTTGGAGGGCAGGGCTCCTCCTACGAGCAGTACTTC.

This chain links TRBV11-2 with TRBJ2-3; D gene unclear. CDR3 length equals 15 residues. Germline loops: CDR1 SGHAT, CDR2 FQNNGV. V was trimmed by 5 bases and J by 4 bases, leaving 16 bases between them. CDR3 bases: TGTGCCAGCAGCCGACTCCGAATAGAGGCAGATACGCAGTATTTT. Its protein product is CASSRLRIEADTQYF.

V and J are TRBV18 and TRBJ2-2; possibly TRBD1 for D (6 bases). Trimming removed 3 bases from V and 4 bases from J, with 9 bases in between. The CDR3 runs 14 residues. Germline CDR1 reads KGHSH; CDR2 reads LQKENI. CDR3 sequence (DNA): TGTGCCAGCTCACCCGGACAGCTCACCGGGGAGCTGTTTTTT. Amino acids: CASSPGQLTGELFF.

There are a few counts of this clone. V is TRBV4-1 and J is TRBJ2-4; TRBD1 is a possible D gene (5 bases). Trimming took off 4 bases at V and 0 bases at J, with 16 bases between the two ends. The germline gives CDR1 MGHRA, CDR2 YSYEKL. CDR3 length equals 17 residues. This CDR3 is CASSPQTVVLAKNIQYF. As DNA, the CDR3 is TGCGCCAGCAGCCCCCAGACAGTTGTCTTAGCCAAAAACATTCAGTACTTC.

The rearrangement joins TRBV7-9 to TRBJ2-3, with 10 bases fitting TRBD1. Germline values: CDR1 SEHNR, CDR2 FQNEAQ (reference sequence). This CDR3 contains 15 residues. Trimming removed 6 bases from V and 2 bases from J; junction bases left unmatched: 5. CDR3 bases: TGTGCCAGCAGGGGACAGGGGCCGTCCACAGATACGCAGTATTTT. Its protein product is CASRGQGPSTDTQYF.